The rows below give T cell receptor beta chains drawn from one sample of a study of T cell repertoires in cytomegalovirus infection. MiXCR, applied by TCRdb to the reads, yields one record per CDR3 protein. The sample includes some 700,000 distinct CDR3 sequences, about a third of them seen just once. Sequencing input: PBMCs. The receptors were sampled from a human donor in good health (CMV status not recorded). Some clones in this sample may be carry-over from other donors' samples. The CDR3 runs from the conserved cysteine through the conserved F or W. D genes are given only for firm matches. Clone size is stated in some rows and not others, as once, few, many or a class when expanded.

- | TRBJ1-5 | TRBV7-8 | - | TGTGCCAGCAGCTTTCATAGGTGGACTGGGAACCAATCGGGGAGCAATCAGCCCCAGCATTTT | CASSFHRWTGNQSGSNQPQHF
TRBD1 | TRBJ2-4 | TRBV12-3/TRBV12-4 | - | TGTGCCAGCAGACCCGGACAGGGAACCTCTTACCGGGCCAAAAACATTCAGTACTTC | CASRPGQGTSYRAKNIQYF
- | TRBJ2-2 | TRBV2 | - | TGTGCCAGCCGAACTAGCCCCAACACCGGGGAGCTGTTTTTT | CASRTSPNTGELFF
- | TRBJ1-5 | TRBV6-6 | few | TGTGCCAGCAAGGCCGGGATCGGGGGTCAGCCCCAGCATTTT | CASKAGIGGQPQHF
- | TRBJ1-5 | TRBV19 | few | TGTGCCAGTATATTGGCATTAAGCCGGGACATTAGTAGTCAGCCCCAGCATTTT | CASILALSRDISSQPQHF
- | TRBJ2-3 | TRBV5-1 | few | TGCGCCAGCAGCTTATTGACAGGAAGGGGTGCGGGGACCACAGATACGCAGTATTTT | CASSLLTGRGAGTTDTQYF
- | TRBJ1-1 | TRBV20-1 | few | TGCAGTGCTAGAGATAGGCGGGGGGGTGGCACTGAAGCTTTCTTT | CSARDRRGGGTEAFF
- | TRBJ2-1 | TRBV28 | - | TGTGCCAGCAGTTTCTCGGACAATGAGCAGTTCTTC | CASSFSDNEQFF
- | TRBJ1-6 | TRBV30 | - | TGTGCCTGGAGGGCCGGCTATAATTCACCCCTCCACTTT | CAWRAGYNSPLHF
- | TRBJ2-2 | TRBV6-1 | few | TGTGCCAGCAAGGCAGGGACCGGGGAGCTGTTTTTT | CASKAGTGELFF
- | TRBJ1-2 | TRBV7-2 | many | TGTGCCAGCAGCTCGGGGGGCAACGACTATGGCTACACCTTC | CASSSGGNDYGYTF
TRBD2 | TRBJ2-7 | TRBV7-2 | many | TGTGCCAGCAGCTCGGCTAGCGGGAAGGGCTACGAGCAGTACTTC | CASSSASGKGYEQYF
- | TRBJ2-3 | TRBV6-6 | few | TGTGCCAGCATCCCCCAAAGCGGAATGGGCACAGATACGCAGTATTTT | CASIPQSGMGTDTQYF
- | TRBJ1-6 | TRBV7-2 | - | TGTGCCAGCAGCGGGTGGGTTGATTCACCCCTCCACTTT | CASSGWVDSPLHF
- | TRBJ2-1 | TRBV29-1 | - | TGCAGCGTTGAGTCCAGTCTGGAGCAGTTCTTC | CSVESSLEQFF
TRBD1 | TRBJ1-1 | TRBV28 | few | TGTGCCAGCAGTTTGACAGGGGCGCCCCAGGAAGCTTTCTTT | CASSLTGAPQEAFF
- | TRBJ1-1 | TRBV20-1 | once | TGCAGTGCTAGCCACAGGGTTTTCACTGAAGCTTTCTTT | CSASHRVFTEAFF
- | TRBJ2-6 | TRBV5-3 | - | TGTGCCAGCAGCACGTACTCTGGGGCCAACGTCCTGACTTTC | CASSTYSGANVLTF
TRBD2 | TRBJ2-7 | TRBV20-1 | - | TGCAGTGCTACTAATCTAGCGGGTCAATCCCTGGAGCAGTACTTC | CSATNLAGQSLEQYF
TRBD1 | TRBJ2-7 | TRBV7-9 | - | TGTGCCAGCAGCGCCCGGGACAGGGGATCGGACGAGCAGTACTTC | CASSARDRGSDEQYF
- | TRBJ1-4 | TRBV7-2 | few | TGTGCCAGCAGCTTCGGACGGGTCGTTAATGAAAAACTGTTTTTT | CASSFGRVVNEKLFF
TRBD2 | TRBJ2-1 | TRBV20-1 | few | TGCAGCTACCTAGCGGAGACCTACAATGAGCAGTTCTTC | CSYLAETYNEQFF
TRBD2 | TRBJ2-1 | TRBV7-3 | - | TGTGCCAGCAGCCCCTACCGGGAGGGTGAGCAGTTCTTC | CASSPYREGEQFF
TRBD2 | TRBJ2-5 | TRBV7-2 | many | TGTGCCAGCAGCTTAGCGCTAGCGGGAGGGGAGACCCAGTACTTC | CASSLALAGGETQYF
TRBD1 | TRBJ2-3 | TRBV7-2 | few | TGTGCCAGCAGCACACAGGGGGGTAATGTAGATACGCAGTATTTT | CASSTQGGNVDTQYF
- | TRBJ2-1 | TRBV13 | - | TGTGCCAGCAGCCAACAAAGGCTAACTACCTACAATGAGCAGTTCTTC | CASSQQRLTTYNEQFF
- | TRBJ1-3 | TRBV9 | - | TGTGCCAGCAGCGTAGGCGGGACAACCTACTCTGGAAACACCATATATTTT | CASSVGGTTYSGNTIYF
- | TRBJ2-5 | TRBV7-2 | many | TGTGCCAGCAGCTTTGTGGGAAGGGAGACCCAGTACTTC | CASSFVGRETQYF
- | TRBJ2-5 | TRBV12-3/TRBV12-4 | - | TGTGCCAGCAGCCCCGGGGGGACAGGACCCACCCAAGAGACCCAGTACTTC | CASSPGGTGPTQETQYF
- | TRBJ2-1 | TRBV6-2/TRBV6-3 | - | TGTGCCAGCAGCCTAGCCTTACTATTCAATGAGCAGTTCTTC | CASSLALLFNEQFF
- | TRBJ2-2 | TRBV2 | once | TGTGCCTCAATTTGGGACGGAGGCACCGGGGAGCTGTTTTTT | CASIWDGGTGELFF
- | TRBJ2-5 | TRBV12-3/TRBV12-4 | - | TGTGCCAGCAGCCTTTTTGAGGAGCGTTTACAAGAGACCCAGTACTTC | CASSLFEERLQETQYF
- | TRBJ2-5 | TRBV6-1 | few | TGTGCCAGCAGACGGATCGGAGGGGTGGAGACCCAGTACTTC | CASRRIGGVETQYF
TRBD1 | TRBJ1-2 | TRBV5-6 | few | TGTGCCAGCAGCTTGACCGGGCTTTTGGCGGGACAGGAGCACTATGGCTACACCTTC | CASSLTGLLAGQEHYGYTF
- | TRBJ1-1 | TRBV27 | - | TGTGCCAGCAACCTTTATAGAACAGGGACCGTCACTGAAGCTTTCTTT | CASNLYRTGTVTEAFF
TRBD2 | TRBJ2-3 | TRBV6-2/TRBV6-3 | - | TGTGCCCGCATCGGGGGAGGGACCCGAGTGGATACGCAGTATTTT | CARIGGGTRVDTQYF